What follows are 23 T cell receptor beta chains derived from one specimen sequenced in a study of blood T cell repertoires in COVID-19. Data came from immunoSEQ multiplex PCR; TCRdb stores just in-frame clones and leaves some out. Of 150,000 to 200,000 clones in the sample, approximately 80% were seen once. Sequenced sample: peripheral blood. Every receptor here comes from a woman between 40 and 55 years old with COVID-19, enrolled during active disease.

The DNA for the CDR3 is TGTGCCAGCTCACCCCCCTGGGGGACAGGCACAGATACGCAGTATTTT. Amino acid sequence: CASSPPWGTGTDTQYF. This sequence joins TRBV18 and TRBJ2-3; TRBD1 matches 7 bases. V shed 3 bases and J 1 base; nucleotides not matched to a gene: 7. Germline V gene lookup returns CDR1 KGHSH and CDR2 LQKENI. The CDR3 has 16 residues.

This clone was detected a few times. This CDR3 is also generated by other DNA sequences in the sample. The V and J genes are TRBV6-5 and TRBJ1-1; no definite D call. Trimming removed 5 bases at V and 1 base at J, with 8 bases between. The CDR3 has 13 residues. Per germline, CDR1 MNHEY and CDR2 SVGAGI. CDR3 DNA: TGTGCCAGCAGTCCTGGAGAGAACACTGAAGCTTTCTTT. The encoded protein is CASSPGENTEAFF.

This rearrangement joins TRBV11-3 to TRBJ1-2; D uncertain. The CDR3 totals 11 residues. The germline V and J ends were trimmed by 5 bases and 6 bases, with 7 bases remaining between them. Germline V gives CDR1 SGHNT, CDR2 YENEEA. CDR3 loop: CASSAGDGYTF. Here the CDR3 DNA reads TGTGCCAGCAGCGCCGGGGATGGCTACACCTTC.

The chain joins TRBV9 to TRBJ1-2; D remains ambiguous. Trimming cost V 4 bases and J 1 base, with 17 bases left between them. Germline CDR1 reads SGDLS; CDR2 reads YYNGEE. The CDR3 loop spans 16 amino acids. CDR3 nucleotide sequence: TGTGCCAGCAGCTTAAATGTCGAGGGCTTTAACTATGGCTACACCTTC. It translates to CASSLNVEGFNYGYTF.

This clone was detected once. This sequence joins TRBV19 and TRBJ2-7; 11 bases map to TRBD1. With V trimmed by 1 base and J by 7 bases, 6 bases remained unmatched. Per germline, CDR1 LNHDA and CDR2 SQIVND (reference sequence). The CDR3 covers 15 residues. The CDR3 here is CASSIGTGGLGEQYF. The DNA for the CDR3 is TGTGCCAGTAGTATAGGGACAGGGGGCCTCGGGGAGCAGTACTTC.

The chain recombines TRBV27 with TRBJ1-2; D gene unclear. Germline CDR1 and CDR2: MNHEY and SMNVEV (reference sequence). The germline V and J ends were trimmed by 10 bases and 0 bases, with 18 bases remaining between them. CDR3 size: 15 residues. The CDR3 sequence: CATASRRPANYGYTF. CDR3 sequence (DNA): TGTGCCACCGCATCCAGGCGTCCAGCTAACTATGGCTACACCTTC.

The chain has TRBV1 and TRBJ2-7; TRBD2 was called by the table and not checked on the DNA. TRBV1 is recorded as a pseudogene. There are 12 residues in the CDR3. The CDR3 spells CTSSHTRPEQYF. The CDR3 DNA follows: TGCACCAGCAGCCACACTCGCCCCGAGCAGTACTTC.

The chain is built from TRBV18 and TRBJ2-3, with 12 bases aligning to TRBD1. The germline gives CDR1 KGHSH, CDR2 LQKENI. V shed 0 bases and J 4 bases; nucleotides not matched to a gene: 2. The CDR3 is 16 residues long. The CDR3 coding sequence is TGTGCCAGCTCACCACCGGGGACAGGGGGCGCAGATACGCAGTATTTT. Protein product: CASSPPGTGGADTQYF.

This clone was counted many times. The chain uses TRBV11-2 and TRBJ1-5; 10 bases match TRBD1. Germline V gives CDR1 SGHAT, CDR2 FQNNGV. This CDR3 is built from 15 residues. The V segment lost 3 bases and the J segment 7 bases; nucleotides outside the gene matches: 6. The CDR3 region is CASSLGQGRRQPQHF. Here the CDR3 DNA reads TGTGCCAGCAGCTTGGGACAGGGGCGACGGCAGCCCCAGCATTTT.

V and J are TRBV10-1 and TRBJ2-3, with D tentatively TRBD2 (5 bases). V lost 4 bases to trimming and J lost 0 bases, with 8 bases between them. The CDR3 length is 14 residues. Per germline, CDR1 WNHNN and CDR2 SYGVQD (reference sequence). The CDR3 DNA is TGCGCCAGCAGTGCGGGGAAAAGCACAGATACGCAGTATTTT. Its protein product is CASSAGKSTDTQYF.

The V and J genes are TRBV5-6 and TRBJ2-7; D remains ambiguous. Germline V lookup: CDR1 SGHDT, CDR2 YYEEEE. V lost 0 bases and J lost 2, with 12 bases in between. The CDR3 is 15 residues long. DNA of the CDR3: TGTGCCAGCAGCTTGGCCACCGGTTTCCCCTACGAGCAGTACTTC. It yields the protein CASSLATGFPYEQYF.

This clone appeared once. V usage is TRBV6-5 and J usage is TRBJ1-5; tentatively, D is TRBD1 (5 bases). The V gene's germline CDR1 is MNHEY and CDR2 SVGAGI. Between the trimmed V and J ends, which lost 0 bases and 7 bases, there was a span of 10 bases. This CDR3 is 14 amino acids long. The CDR3 is CASSYSGGGQPQHF. Written as DNA, the CDR3 is TGTGCCAGCAGTTACTCGGGGGGAGGCCAGCCCCAGCATTTT.

This clone has just one count. The chain uses TRBV11-2 and TRBJ2-3; 7 bases are shared with TRBD1. The CDR3 has 17 residues. V dropped 3 bases and J dropped 2; count of bases not matched to a gene: 11. The germline V gene has CDR1 SGHAT and CDR2 FQNNGV. The CDR3 is CASSLGTGARNTDTQYF. DNA for the CDR3: TGTGCCAGCAGCTTGGGAACAGGGGCGCGCAACACAGATACGCAGTATTTT. Filled out from reference TRBV11-2 and TRBJ2-3, the complete variable domain reads EAGVAQSPRYKIIEKRQSVAFWCNPISGHATLYWYQQILGQGPKLLIQFQNNGVVDDSQLPKDRFSAERLKGVDSTLKIQPAKLEDSAVYLCASSLGTGARNTDTQYFGPGTRLTVL.

The chain has TRBV6-5 and TRBJ2-7, with 8 bases fitting TRBD1. The CDR3 loop spans 15 amino acids. Germline lookup yields CDR1 MNHEY and CDR2 SVGAGI. J was trimmed by 1 base and V by 4 bases; bases with no gene match: 6. CDR3 protein: CASSSAGGGSYEQYF. DNA for the CDR3: TGTGCCAGCAGTTCGGCAGGGGGCGGATCCTACGAGCAGTACTTC.

V gene TRBV3-1 (or the pseudogene TRBV3-2) combines with J gene TRBJ2-1; 8 bases match TRBD1. Losses at the gene ends were 2 bases for V and 4 bases for J; bases not matched to a gene: 16. In germline, CDR1 is LGHDT, CDR2 YNNKEL (reference sequence). The CDR3 is 19 residues long. CDR3 nucleotide sequence: TGTGCCAGCAGCCAACGTAACGCCAGGACAGGGACCTTTTACAATGAGCAGTTCTTC. This translates into CASSQRNARTGTFYNEQFF.

V usage is TRBV4-1 and J usage is TRBJ2-7; D unclear. Germline V gene sequence: CDR1 MGHRA, CDR2 YSYEKL. Deletions cut 3 bases from V and 2 bases from J, with 14 bases between. CDR3 length: 15 residues. Here the CDR3 DNA reads TGCGCCAGCAGCCACCAGGTGCCCCTCGCCTACGAGCAGTACTTC. It codes for CASSHQVPLAYEQYF.

This clone has a single count. The gene calls are TRBV28 and TRBJ1-2, with D maybe TRBD1 (5 bases). Between the trimmed V and J ends, which lost 7 bases and 4 bases, there was a span of 10 bases. CDR1 is MDHEN and CDR2 is SYDVKM in the germline V gene. The CDR3 is 12 residues long. Here the CDR3 reads CASMGQGYGYTF. In DNA, the CDR3 is TGTGCCAGCATGGGGCAAGGCTATGGCTACACCTTC.

This chain uses TRBV19 with TRBJ2-1; TRBD2 might be the D (5 bases). V lost 5 bases and J 6 bases, leaving 11 bases between the germline ends. This CDR3 comprises 13 residues. In germline, CDR1 is LNHDA, CDR2 SQIVND (reference sequence). The CDR3 sequence is CASSLAGFNEQFF. The CDR3 DNA is TGTGCCAGTAGTCTTGCGGGCTTCAATGAGCAGTTCTTC.

The chain links TRBV2 to TRBJ2-2, with 10 bases matching TRBD2. Germline CDR1 reads SNHLY; CDR2 reads FYNNEI. V was pared by 4 bases and J by 3 bases, with 2 bases of the junction left unmatched. This CDR3 region has 15 residues. CDR3 loop: CASSALAGDTGELFF. The CDR3 DNA reads TGTGCCAGCAGTGCGCTAGCGGGAGACACCGGGGAGCTGTTTTTT.

This clone has more than one count but fewer than ten. V is TRBV5-1 and J is TRBJ2-7, with 7 bases that match TRBD1. The trim removed 5 bases at V and 0 bases at J, leaving 8 bases unmatched. Per germline, CDR1 SGHRS and CDR2 YFSETQ. The CDR3 has 15 residues. This CDR3 reads CASRPDRRNSYEQYF. The CDR3 DNA is TGCGCCAGCAGGCCGGACAGGAGAAACTCCTACGAGCAGTACTTC.

This clone was found many times. This chain connects TRBV19 to TRBJ2-7; 7 nucleotides line up with TRBD2. With 8 bases clipped from V and 3 bases from J, the junction kept 10 bases outside the gene matches. The CDR3 is 14 residues long. Germline V gives CDR1 LNHDA, CDR2 SQIVND (reference sequence). The CDR3 nucleotides read TGTGCCAGTCAGACTACCGGGGGGATCTACGAGCAGTACTTC. It specifies CASQTTGGIYEQYF.

This clone was observed a few times. The chain employs TRBV28 and TRBJ1-2, with 8 bases matching TRBD1. CDR3 length equals 14 residues. With 5 bases clipped from V and 4 bases from J, the junction kept 6 bases outside the gene matches. Germline-derived CDR1 and CDR2 are MDHEN and SYDVKM. DNA for the CDR3: TGTGCCAGCAGTCCCCATACAGGGGGCTATGGCTACACCTTC. This sequence encodes CASSPHTGGYGYTF.

The gene calls are TRBV6-4 and TRBJ2-1, with TRBD1 identical over 9 bases. V trimming: 3 bases; J trimming: 9 bases; junction bases outside the gene matches: 12. This CDR3 is built from 16 residues. Germline-derived CDR1 and CDR2 are MRHNA and SNTAGT. CDR3 DNA sequence: TGTGCCAGCAGTGATGTCCGGGACAGGGTTACCAGTGAGCAGTTCTTC. The encoded protein is CASSDVRDRVTSEQFF.